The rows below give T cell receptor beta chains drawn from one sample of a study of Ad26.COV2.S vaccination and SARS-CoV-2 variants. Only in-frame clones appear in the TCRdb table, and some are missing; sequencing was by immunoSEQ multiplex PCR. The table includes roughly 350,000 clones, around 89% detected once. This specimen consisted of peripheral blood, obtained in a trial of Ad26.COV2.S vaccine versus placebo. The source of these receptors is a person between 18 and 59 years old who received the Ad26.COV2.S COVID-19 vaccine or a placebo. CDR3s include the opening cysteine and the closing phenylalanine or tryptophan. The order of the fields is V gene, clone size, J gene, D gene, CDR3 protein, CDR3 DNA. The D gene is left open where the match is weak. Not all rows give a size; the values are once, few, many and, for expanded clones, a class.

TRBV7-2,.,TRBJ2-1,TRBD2,CASSTFTSDVRNEQFF,TGTGCCAGCAGCACCTTTACTAGCGACGTTCGGAATGAGCAGTTCTTC
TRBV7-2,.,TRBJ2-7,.,CASSTDGASASEQYF,TGTGCCAGCAGCACCGACGGGGCTAGCGCATCCGAGCAGTACTTC
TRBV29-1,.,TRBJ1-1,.,CSVTIQVNTEAFF,TGCAGCGTTACGATACAGGTGAACACTGAAGCTTTCTTT
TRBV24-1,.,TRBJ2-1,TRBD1,CATSDPRDRGQSYNEQFF,TGTGCCACCAGTGATCCCCGGGACAGGGGGCAATCCTACAATGAGCAGTTCTTC
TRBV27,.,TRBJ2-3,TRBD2,CASSSPGLAGFTDTQYF,TGTGCCAGCAGCTCCCCGGGACTAGCGGGGTTCACAGATACGCAGTATTTT
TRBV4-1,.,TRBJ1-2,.,CASSQDLGAGPTNGYTF,TGCGCCAGCAGCCAAGATCTCGGGGCGGGCCCAACTAATGGCTACACCTTC
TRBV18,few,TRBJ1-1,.,CASSPQGTEGEAFF,TGTGCCAGCTCACCACAGGGTACCGAAGGTGAAGCTTTCTTT
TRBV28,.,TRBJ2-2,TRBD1,CASSTGTVNTGELFF,TGTGCCAGCAGCACCGGGACAGTGAACACCGGGGAGCTGTTTTTT
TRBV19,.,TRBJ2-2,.,CANNPKQGQNTGELFF,TGTGCCAATAACCCTAAACAGGGCCAGAACACCGGGGAGCTGTTTTTT
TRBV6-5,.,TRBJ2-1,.,CASSPRDTHNEQFF,TGTGCCAGCAGTCCCAGGGACACACACAATGAGCAGTTCTTC
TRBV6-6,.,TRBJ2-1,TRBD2,CASSYSKASGRSEQFF,TGTGCCAGCAGTTACTCGAAGGCTAGCGGGAGGTCGGAGCAGTTCTTC
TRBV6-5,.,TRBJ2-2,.,CASSTDKKAGELFF,TGTGCCAGCAGTACAGACAAAAAGGCCGGGGAGCTGTTTTTT
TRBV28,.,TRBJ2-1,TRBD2,CASSPGDSGYNEQFF,TGTGCCAGCAGTCCCGGCGATAGCGGGTACAATGAGCAGTTCTTC
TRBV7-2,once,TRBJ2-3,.,CASSFSGTWADTQYF,TGTGCCAGCAGCTTTAGCGGAACTTGGGCAGATACGCAGTATTTT
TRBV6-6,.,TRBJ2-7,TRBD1,CASSYSAGGPYEQYF,TGTGCCAGCAGTTACTCCGCAGGGGGTCCCTACGAGCAGTACTTC
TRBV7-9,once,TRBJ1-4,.,CASSLATGTNEKLFF,TGTGCCAGCAGCTTAGCGACAGGAACTAATGAAAAACTGTTTTTT
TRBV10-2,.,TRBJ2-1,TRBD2,CASSVNIAGTHLYNEQFF,TGCGCCAGCAGTGTAAACATAGCGGGAACTCACCTCTACAATGAGCAGTTCTTC
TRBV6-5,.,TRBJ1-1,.,CASSYRPQNTEAFF,TGTGCCAGCAGTTACCGACCCCAGAACACTGAAGCTTTCTTT
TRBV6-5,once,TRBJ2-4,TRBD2,CASTPGTSGSIQYF,TGTGCCAGCACCCCAGGGACTAGCGGGAGCATTCAGTACTTC
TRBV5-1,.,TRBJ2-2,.,CASSLGSRGANTGELFF,TGCGCCAGCAGCTTGGGTTCAAGGGGGGCGAACACCGGGGAGCTGTTTTTT
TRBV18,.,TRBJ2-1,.,CASSPYGLPLAYSYNEQFF,TGTGCCAGCTCACCCTACGGACTACCCCTAGCGTACTCCTACAATGAGCAGTTCTTC
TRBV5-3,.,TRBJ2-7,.,CARSTIEGESSYEQYF,TGTGCCAGAAGCACGATCGAGGGGGAGAGCTCCTACGAGCAGTACTTC
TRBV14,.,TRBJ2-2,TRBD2,CASSQDMALAGTGELFF,TGTGCCAGCAGCCAAGATATGGCACTAGCGGGGACCGGGGAGCTGTTTTTT
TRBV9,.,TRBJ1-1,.,CASSVEGGTEAFF,TGTGCCAGCAGCGTAGAAGGAGGGACTGAAGCTTTCTTT
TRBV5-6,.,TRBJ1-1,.,CASSLRGYLNTEAFF,TGTGCCAGCAGCCTCAGGGGATACTTGAACACTGAAGCTTTCTTT
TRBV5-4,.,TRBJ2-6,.,CASSLDASGNPGANVLTF,TGTGCCAGCAGCTTGGACGCGTCAGGGAATCCTGGGGCCAACGTCCTGACTTTC